This TCR beta chain was captured in a study of T cell responses to AZD1222 COVID-19 vaccine. Profiled with immunoSEQ multiplex PCR; TCRdb holds only in-frame clones, not every one. The sample contains about 120,000 clones, approximately 85% of which appear only once. A word on this clone: Its target is unknown.

Overall study findings and caveats: Baseline antibody screening turned up just six seropositive AZD1222 recipients. White British people made up most donors, females outnumbered males, and clonal diversity was possibly underestimated. Nearly half of the spike-specific TCRs reportedly recognize variant regions that carry no mutations.

The receptor was derived from an adult in good health. The material was peripheral blood, obtained on day 0 of MenACWY control vaccination.

In nucleotides, the CDR3 is TGTGCCAGCAGCGTAGCTGGGACCCGGGTCGGCTACACCTTC. This sequence encodes CASSVAGTRVGYTF. The chain links TRBV9 to TRBJ1-2; D may be TRBD1 (5 bases). This CDR3 has 14 residues. Germline CDR1 is SGDLS and CDR2 is YYNGEE. Trimming removed 0 bases at V and 8 bases at J, with 14 bases between.